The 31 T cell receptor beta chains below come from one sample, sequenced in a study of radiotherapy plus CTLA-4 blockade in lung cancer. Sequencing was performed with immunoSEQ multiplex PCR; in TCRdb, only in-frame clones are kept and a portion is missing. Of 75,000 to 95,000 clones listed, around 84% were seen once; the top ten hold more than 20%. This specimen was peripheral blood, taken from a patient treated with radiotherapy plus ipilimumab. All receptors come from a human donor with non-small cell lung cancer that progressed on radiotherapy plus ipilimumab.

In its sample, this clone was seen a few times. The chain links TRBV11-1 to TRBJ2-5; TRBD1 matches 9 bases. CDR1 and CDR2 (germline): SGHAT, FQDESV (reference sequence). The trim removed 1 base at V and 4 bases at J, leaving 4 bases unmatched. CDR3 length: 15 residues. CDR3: CASSLDRGRRETQYF. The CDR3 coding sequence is TGTGCCAGCAGCTTAGACAGGGGGCGGCGAGAGACCCAGTACTTC.

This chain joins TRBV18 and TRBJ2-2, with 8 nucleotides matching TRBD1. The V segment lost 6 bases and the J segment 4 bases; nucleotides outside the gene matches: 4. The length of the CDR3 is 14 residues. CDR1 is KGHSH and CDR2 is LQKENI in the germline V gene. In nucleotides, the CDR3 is TGTGCCAGCTCGCCCGACAGGGGCACCGGGGAGCTGTTTTTT. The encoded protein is CASSPDRGTGELFF.

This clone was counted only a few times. The CDR3 coding sequence is TGTGCCATCAGTGAGGGCGGGCTCTCTGGAAACACCATATATTTT. It specifies CAISEGGLSGNTIYF. The rearrangement uses TRBV10-3 and TRBJ1-3; D is ambiguous. The length of the CDR3 is 15 residues. Deletions cut 2 bases from V and 0 bases from J, with 8 bases between. The germline V gene encodes CDR1 ENHRY and CDR2 SYGVKD.

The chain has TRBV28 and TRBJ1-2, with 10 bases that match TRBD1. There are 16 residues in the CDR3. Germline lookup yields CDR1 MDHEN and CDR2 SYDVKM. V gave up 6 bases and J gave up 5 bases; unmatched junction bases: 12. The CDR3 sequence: CASRPPGQGRSYGYTF. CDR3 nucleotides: TGTGCCAGCAGGCCACCGGGACAGGGGAGGTCGTATGGCTACACCTTC.

The CDR3 region is CASSGGGVRYEQFF. The CDR3 DNA is TGCGCCAGCAGCGGCGGAGGGGTGAGGTATGAGCAGTTCTTC. The chain has TRBV5-1 and TRBJ2-1; D perhaps matches TRBD2 (6 bases). The CDR3 has 14 residues. The V and J ends lost 4 bases and 8 bases respectively, with 16 bases between them. Germline V CDR1 and CDR2: SGHRS, YFSETQ.

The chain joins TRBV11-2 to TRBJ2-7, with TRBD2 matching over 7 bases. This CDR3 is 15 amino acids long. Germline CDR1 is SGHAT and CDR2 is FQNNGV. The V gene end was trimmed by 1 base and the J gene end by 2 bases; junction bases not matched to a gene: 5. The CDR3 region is CASSLALGLAYEQYF. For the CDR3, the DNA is TGTGCCAGCAGCTTAGCTCTAGGACTAGCCTACGAGCAGTACTTC.

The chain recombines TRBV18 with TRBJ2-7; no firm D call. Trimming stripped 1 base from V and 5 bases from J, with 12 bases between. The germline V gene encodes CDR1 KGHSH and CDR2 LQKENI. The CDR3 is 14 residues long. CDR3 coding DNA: TGTGCCAGCTCACCACAACGGGCCGTCGACGAGCAGTACTTC. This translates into CASSPQRAVDEQYF.

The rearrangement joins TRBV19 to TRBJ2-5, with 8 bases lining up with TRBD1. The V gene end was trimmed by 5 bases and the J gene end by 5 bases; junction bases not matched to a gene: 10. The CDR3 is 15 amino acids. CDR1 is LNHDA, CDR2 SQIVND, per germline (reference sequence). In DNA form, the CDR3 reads TGTGCCAGTAGTCCCACCCCAGGGGGCCGGGAGACCCAGTACTTC. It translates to CASSPTPGGRETQYF.

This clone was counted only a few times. CDR3 in DNA: TGTGCCAGCAGTGTAGAGACAGGGGGCGGCTACACCTTC. Translated, it gives CASSVETGGGYTF. The rearrangement uses TRBV6-4 and TRBJ1-2; TRBD1 matches 10 bases. Germline CDR1 MRHNA, CDR2 SNTAGT. The CDR3 has 13 residues. Trimming at V came to 4 bases and at J to 8 bases, leaving 4 bases not matched to a gene.

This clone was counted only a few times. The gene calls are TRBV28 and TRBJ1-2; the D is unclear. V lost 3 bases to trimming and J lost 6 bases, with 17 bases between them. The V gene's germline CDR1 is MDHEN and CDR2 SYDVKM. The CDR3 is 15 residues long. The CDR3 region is CASSFANWDRDGYTF. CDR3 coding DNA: TGTGCCAGCAGTTTTGCGAACTGGGATCGAGATGGCTACACCTTC.

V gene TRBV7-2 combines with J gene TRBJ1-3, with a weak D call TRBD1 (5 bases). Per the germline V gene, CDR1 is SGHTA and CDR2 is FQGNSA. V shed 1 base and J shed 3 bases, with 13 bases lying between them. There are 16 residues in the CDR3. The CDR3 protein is CASSLGPGGVGNTIYF. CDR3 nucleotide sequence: TGTGCCAGCAGCTTAGGTCCCGGGGGGGTTGGAAACACCATATATTTT. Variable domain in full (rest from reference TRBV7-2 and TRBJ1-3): GAGVSQSPSNKVTEKGKDVELRCDPISGHTALYWYRQSLGQGLEFLIYFQGNSAPDKSGLPSDRFSAERTGGSVSTLTIQRTQQEDSAVYLCASSLGPGGVGNTIYFGEGSWLTVV.

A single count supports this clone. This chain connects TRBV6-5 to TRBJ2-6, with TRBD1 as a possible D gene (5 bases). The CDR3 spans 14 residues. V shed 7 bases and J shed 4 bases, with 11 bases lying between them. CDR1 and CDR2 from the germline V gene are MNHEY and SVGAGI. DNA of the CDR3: TGTGCCAGCAAGATGACAGCCGGGGCCAACGTCCTGACTTTC. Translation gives CASKMTAGANVLTF.

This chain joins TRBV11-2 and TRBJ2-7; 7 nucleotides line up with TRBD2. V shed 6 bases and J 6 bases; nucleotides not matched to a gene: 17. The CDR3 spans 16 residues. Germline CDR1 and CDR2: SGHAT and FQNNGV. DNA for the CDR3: TGTGCCAGCAGTCAGGAAGTATTCGGGAGGAGGGGCGAGCAGTACTTC. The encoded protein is CASSQEVFGRRGEQYF.

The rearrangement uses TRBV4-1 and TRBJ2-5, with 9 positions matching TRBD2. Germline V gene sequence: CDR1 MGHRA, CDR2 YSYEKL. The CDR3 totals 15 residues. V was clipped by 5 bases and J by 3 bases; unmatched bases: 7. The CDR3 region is CASSVPTSGKETQYF. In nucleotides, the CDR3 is TGCGCCAGCAGCGTTCCGACTAGCGGAAAAGAGACCCAGTACTTC.

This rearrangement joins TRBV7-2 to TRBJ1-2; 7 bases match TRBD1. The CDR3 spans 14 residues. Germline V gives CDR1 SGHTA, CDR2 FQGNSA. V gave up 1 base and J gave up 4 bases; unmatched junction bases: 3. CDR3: CASSLVPGGYGYTF. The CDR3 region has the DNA TGTGCCAGCAGCTTAGTCCCAGGGGGCTATGGCTACACCTTC.

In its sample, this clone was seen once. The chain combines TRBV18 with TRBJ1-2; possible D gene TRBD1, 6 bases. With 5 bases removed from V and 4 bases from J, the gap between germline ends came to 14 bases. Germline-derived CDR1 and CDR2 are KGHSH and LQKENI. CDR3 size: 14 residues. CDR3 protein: CASSGAQGIYGYTF. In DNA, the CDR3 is TGTGCCAGCTCAGGGGCTCAGGGGATCTATGGCTACACCTTC.

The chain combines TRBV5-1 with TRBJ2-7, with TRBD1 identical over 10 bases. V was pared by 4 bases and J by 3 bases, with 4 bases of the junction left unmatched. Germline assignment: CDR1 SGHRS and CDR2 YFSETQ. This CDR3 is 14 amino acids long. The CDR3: CASSQGQGGYEQYV. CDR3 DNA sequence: TGCGCCAGCAGCCAAGGACAGGGGGGCTACGAGCAGTACGTC.

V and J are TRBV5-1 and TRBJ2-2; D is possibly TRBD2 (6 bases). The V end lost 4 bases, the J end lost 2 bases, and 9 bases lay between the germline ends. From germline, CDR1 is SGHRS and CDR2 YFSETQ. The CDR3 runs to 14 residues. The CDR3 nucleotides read TGCGCCAGCAGCGCGGGACGCAACACCGGGGAGCTGTTTTTT. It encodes CASSAGRNTGELFF. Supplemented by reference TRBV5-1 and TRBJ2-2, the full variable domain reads KAGVTQTPRYLIKTRGQQVTLSCSPISGHRSVSWYQQTPGQGLQFLFEYFSETQRNKGNFPGRFSGRQFSNSRSEMNVSTLELGDSALYLCASSAGRNTGELFFGEGSRLTVL.

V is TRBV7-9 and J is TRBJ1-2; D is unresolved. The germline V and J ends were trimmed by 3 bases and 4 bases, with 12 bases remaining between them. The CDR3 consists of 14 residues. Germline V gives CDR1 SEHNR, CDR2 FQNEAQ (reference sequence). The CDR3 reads CASSFVDRSYGYTF. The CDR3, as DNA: TGTGCCAGCAGCTTCGTAGATCGCTCCTATGGCTACACCTTC. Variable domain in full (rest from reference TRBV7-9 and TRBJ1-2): DTGVSQNPRHKITKRGQNVTFRCDPISEHNRLYWYRQTLGQGPEFLTYFQNEAQLEKSRLLSDRFSAERPKGSFSTLEIQRTEQGDSAMYLCASSFVDRSYGYTFGSGTRLTVV.

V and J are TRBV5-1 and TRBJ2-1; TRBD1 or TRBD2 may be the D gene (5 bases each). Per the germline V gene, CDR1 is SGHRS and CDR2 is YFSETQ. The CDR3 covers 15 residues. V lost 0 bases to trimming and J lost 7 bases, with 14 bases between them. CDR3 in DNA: TGCGCCAGCAGCTTGGGGGCAGGGCCGGGAAATGAGCAGTTCTTC. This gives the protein CASSLGAGPGNEQFF.

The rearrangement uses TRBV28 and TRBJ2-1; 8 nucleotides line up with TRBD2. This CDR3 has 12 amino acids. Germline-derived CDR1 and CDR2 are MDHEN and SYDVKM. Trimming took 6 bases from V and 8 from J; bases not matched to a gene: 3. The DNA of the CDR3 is TGTGCCAGCAGCCGGGGGGGGTATGAGCAGTTCTTC. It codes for CASSRGGYEQFF.

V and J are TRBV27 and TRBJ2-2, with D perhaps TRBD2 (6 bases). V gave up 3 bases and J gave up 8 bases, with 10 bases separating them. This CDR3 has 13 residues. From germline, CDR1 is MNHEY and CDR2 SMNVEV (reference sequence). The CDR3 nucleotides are TGTGCCAGCAGTTTTCAAGGGACTGGGGAGCTGTTTTTT. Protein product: CASSFQGTGELFF.

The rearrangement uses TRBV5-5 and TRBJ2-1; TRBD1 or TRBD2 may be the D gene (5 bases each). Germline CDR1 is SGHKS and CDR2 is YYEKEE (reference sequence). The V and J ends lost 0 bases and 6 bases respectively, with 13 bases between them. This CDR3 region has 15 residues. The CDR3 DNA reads TGTGCCAGCAGCTTGGTAGGCTCGGGGCTCAATGAGCAGTTCTTC. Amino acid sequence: CASSLVGSGLNEQFF. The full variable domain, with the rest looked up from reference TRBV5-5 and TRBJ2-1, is DAGVTQSPTHLIKTRGQQVTLRCSPISGHKSVSWYQQVLGQGPQFIFQYYEKEERGRGNFPDRFSARQFPNYSSELNVNALLLGDSALYLCASSLVGSGLNEQFFGPGTRLTVL.

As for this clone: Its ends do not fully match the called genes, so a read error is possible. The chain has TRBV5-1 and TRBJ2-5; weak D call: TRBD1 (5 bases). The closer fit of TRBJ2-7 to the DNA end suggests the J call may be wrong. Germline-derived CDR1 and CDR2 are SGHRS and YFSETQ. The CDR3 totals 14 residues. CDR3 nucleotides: TGCGCCAGCGGCTTAAGGCAGGGCGCCTACGAGCAGTACTTC. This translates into CASGLRQGAYEQYF.

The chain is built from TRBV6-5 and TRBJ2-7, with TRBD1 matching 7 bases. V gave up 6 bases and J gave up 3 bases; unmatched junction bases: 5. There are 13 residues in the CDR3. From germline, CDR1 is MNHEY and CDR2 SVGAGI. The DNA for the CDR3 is TGTGCCAGCAGGCGACAGGGTTTCTACGAGCAGTACTTC. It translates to CASRRQGFYEQYF.

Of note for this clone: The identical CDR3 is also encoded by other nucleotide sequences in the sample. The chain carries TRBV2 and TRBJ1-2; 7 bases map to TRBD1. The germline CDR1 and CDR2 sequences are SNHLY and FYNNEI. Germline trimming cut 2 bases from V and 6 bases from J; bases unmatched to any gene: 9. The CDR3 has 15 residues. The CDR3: CASSEQGGRINGYTF. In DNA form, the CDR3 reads TGTGCCAGCAGTGAACAGGGGGGGCGAATCAATGGCTACACCTTC.

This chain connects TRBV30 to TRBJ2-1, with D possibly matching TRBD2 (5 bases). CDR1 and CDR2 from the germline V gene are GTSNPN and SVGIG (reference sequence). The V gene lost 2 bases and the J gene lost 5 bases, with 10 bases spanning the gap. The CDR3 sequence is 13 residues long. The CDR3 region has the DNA TGTGCCTGGAGTTTCTCAGCGGACAATGAGCAGTTCTTC. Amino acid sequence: CAWSFSADNEQFF. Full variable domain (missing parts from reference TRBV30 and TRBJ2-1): SQTIHQWPATLVQPVGSPLSLECTVEGTSNPNLYWYRQAAGRGLQLLFYSVGIGQISSEVPQNLSASRPQDRQFILSSKKLLLSDSGFYLCAWSFSADNEQFFGPGTRLTVL.

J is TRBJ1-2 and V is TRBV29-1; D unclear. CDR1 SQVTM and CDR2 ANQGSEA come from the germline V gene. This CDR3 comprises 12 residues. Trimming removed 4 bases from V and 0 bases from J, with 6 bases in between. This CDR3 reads CSVAAANYGYTF. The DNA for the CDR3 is TGCAGCGTTGCCGCGGCTAACTATGGCTACACCTTC.

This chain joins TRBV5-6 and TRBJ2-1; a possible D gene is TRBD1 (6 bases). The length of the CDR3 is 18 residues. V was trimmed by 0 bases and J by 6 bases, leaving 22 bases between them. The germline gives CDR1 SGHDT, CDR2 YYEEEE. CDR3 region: CASSLEFLGGGPPNEQFF. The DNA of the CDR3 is TGTGCCAGCAGCTTGGAGTTCCTAGGGGGTGGCCCTCCCAATGAGCAGTTCTTC.

CDR3 sequence (DNA): TGTGCCAGCAGTCTCCATCAATACACAGGGATTGAAGCTTTCTTT. It encodes CASSLHQYTGIEAFF. The chain employs TRBV11-2 and TRBJ1-1; maybe TRBD1 (6 bases). The CDR3 has 15 amino acids. V dropped 6 bases and J dropped 7 bases, with 21 bases sitting between them. Germline-derived CDR1 and CDR2 are SGHAT and FQNNGV.

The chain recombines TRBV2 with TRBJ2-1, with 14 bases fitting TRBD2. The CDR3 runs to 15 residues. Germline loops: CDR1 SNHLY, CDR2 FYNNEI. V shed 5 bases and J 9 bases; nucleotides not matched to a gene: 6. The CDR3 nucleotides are TGTGCCAGCAGTATACTCGGGACTAGCGGGAGTGAGCAGTTCTTC. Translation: CASSILGTSGSEQFF.